This TCR beta chain was sequenced for a study of human T cells and chemical hapten exposure. Study-wide points: Sensitizing to DPC left TCRs with a frequency above 1 in 1000 unaltered.

Germline assignment: CDR1 MDHEN and CDR2 SYDVKM. V lost 4 bases and J 2 bases, leaving 11 bases between the germline ends. CDR3 length equals 14 residues. The library put unique molecular identifiers onto individual cDNA molecules. Original methodology: Between 23,224 and 690,600 TCRs appeared in each sample, and the median stood at 95,638. TCRdb re-called the 5' RACE reads with MiXCR, one entry per CDR3 protein. The V and J calls were not made by the authors but by TCRdb's processing. The sample records 65,000 to 95,000 distinct CDR3 sequences, approximately 7.7% being singletons. Turning to this clonotype: The antigen remains unidentified.

Total RNA was isolated from whole blood that had not been fractionated. The rearrangement uses TRBV28 and TRBJ2-5; tentatively, D is TRBD1 (6 bases). The clonotype comes from a male donor in good health. CDR3 coding DNA: TGTGCCAGCAGTTCCGCCGACAGGCAAGAGACCCAGTACTTC. Residues: CASSSADRQETQYF. Based on the CDR3 plus reference TRBV28 and TRBJ2-5, the full variable domain is DVKVTQSSRYLVKRTGEKVFLECVQDMDHENMFWYRQDPGLGLRLIYFSYDVKMKEKGDIPEGYSVSREKKERFSLILESASTNQTSMYLCASSSADRQETQYFGPGTRLLVL.